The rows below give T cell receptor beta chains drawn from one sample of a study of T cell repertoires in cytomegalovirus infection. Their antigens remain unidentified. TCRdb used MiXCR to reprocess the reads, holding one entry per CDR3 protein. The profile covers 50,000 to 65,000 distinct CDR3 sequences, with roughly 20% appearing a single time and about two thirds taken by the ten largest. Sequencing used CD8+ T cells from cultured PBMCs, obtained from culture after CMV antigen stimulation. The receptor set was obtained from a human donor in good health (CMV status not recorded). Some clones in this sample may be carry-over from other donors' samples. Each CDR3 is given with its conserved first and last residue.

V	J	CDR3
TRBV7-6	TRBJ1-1	CASSPGGLPEAFF
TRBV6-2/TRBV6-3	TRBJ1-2	CASRRQDYGYTF
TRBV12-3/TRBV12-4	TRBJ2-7	CASSFSGQSYEQYF
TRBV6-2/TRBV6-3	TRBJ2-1	CASSPHRNEQFF
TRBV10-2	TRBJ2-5	CASRIAGGLETQYF
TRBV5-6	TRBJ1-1	CASSLANTGIRNTEAFF
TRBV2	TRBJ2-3	CASSPGTGGEFSTDTQYF
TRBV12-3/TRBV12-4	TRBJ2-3	CASSLRWRGHADTQYF
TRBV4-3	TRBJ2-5	CASSQGSGAQETQYF
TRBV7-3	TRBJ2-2	CASSLKLAGVTGELFF